Listed here are 8 T cell receptor beta chains from one sample, sequenced in a study of cytomegalovirus exposure and HLA in healthy donors. TCRdb's table, derived via immunoSEQ multiplex PCR, lists solely in-frame clones and lacks some. The table shows about 240,000 clones, with around 87% occurring only once. The sample comprised PBMCs. The receptors originated from a young man in good health and CMV-seronegative.

The chain carries TRBV5-6 and TRBJ2-7; 7 bases map to TRBD2. The junction had 8 bases not matched to a gene; V was cut back by 4 bases and J by 4 bases. This CDR3 contains 14 residues. CDR1 and CDR2 (germline): SGHDT, YYEEEE. The CDR3 nucleotides read TGTGCCAGCAGCATTAGGACTAGTCTATACGAGCAGTACTTC. Translated, it gives CASSIRTSLYEQYF.

This sequence joins TRBV6-5 and TRBJ2-1; 9 nucleotides line up with TRBD1. Germline values: CDR1 MNHEY, CDR2 SVGAGI. This CDR3 spans 15 amino acids. V shed 5 bases, J shed 9 bases, and the junction held 11 bases outside the gene matches. CDR3 protein: CASSRTGGVFAEQFF. CDR3 coding DNA: TGTGCCAGCAGTCGAACAGGGGGCGTATTCGCTGAGCAGTTCTTC.

The genes are TRBV5-1 and TRBJ1-6, with 10 bases lining up with TRBD1. This CDR3 has 14 amino acids. V shed 5 bases, J shed 10 bases, and the junction held 6 bases outside the gene matches. Germline-derived CDR1 and CDR2 are SGHRS and YFSETQ. The DNA for the CDR3 is TGCGCCAGCAGTTCCGGGACAGGGGAATCACCCCTCCACTTT. This gives the protein CASSSGTGESPLHF.

The chain couples TRBV7-2 to TRBJ2-5; D remains ambiguous. Germline V gene data show CDR1 as SGHTA and CDR2 as FQGNSA. V was pared by 8 bases and J by 4 bases, with 11 bases between. CDR3 length equals 12 residues. CDR3 residues: CASSWSTETQYF. DNA of the CDR3: TGTGCCAGCTCCTGGAGTACAGAGACCCAGTACTTC. The full variable domain, rest sourced from reference TRBV7-2 and TRBJ2-5, is GAGVSQSPSNKVTEKGKDVELRCDPISGHTALYWYRQSLGQGLEFLIYFQGNSAPDKSGLPSDRFSAERTGGSVSTLTIQRTQQEDSAVYLCASSWSTETQYFGPGTRLLVL.

The V and J genes are TRBV5-6 and TRBJ2-1; 7 nucleotides align to TRBD2. Germline assignment: CDR1 SGHDT and CDR2 YYEEEE. The V segment lost 2 bases and the J segment 6 bases; nucleotides outside the gene matches: 8. The CDR3 is 15 amino acids. CDR3 in amino acids: CASSFDSGMFNEQFF. Written as DNA, the CDR3 is TGTGCCAGCAGCTTCGACAGCGGGATGTTCAATGAGCAGTTCTTC. The full variable domain, its missing parts supplied by reference TRBV5-6 and TRBJ2-1, is DAGVTQSPTHLIKTRGQQVTLRCSPKSGHDTVSWYQQALGQGPQFIFQYYEEEERQRGNFPDRFSGHQFPNYSSELNVNALLLGDSALYLCASSFDSGMFNEQFFGPGTRLTVL.

The rearrangement joins TRBV4-3 to TRBJ2-7; D call uncertain. The CDR3 is 13 amino acids. Germline CDR1 is LGHNA and CDR2 is YSLEER. V was pared by 1 base and J by 6 bases, with 10 bases between. CDR3 DNA sequence: TGCGCCAGCAGCCAAGGAGGAACTACCGAGCAGTACTTC. Protein: CASSQGGTTEQYF.

The chain links TRBV27 to TRBJ1-5, with TRBD1 identical over 8 bases. Germline CDR1 MNHEY, CDR2 SMNVEV (reference sequence). This CDR3 spans 16 amino acids. V gave up 1 base and J gave up 2 bases; unmatched junction bases: 4. The CDR3 region is CASSLFGQGGNQPQHF. The CDR3 DNA is TGTGCCAGCAGTTTATTTGGACAGGGAGGCAATCAGCCCCAGCATTTT.

The V and J genes are TRBV28 and TRBJ1-1; perhaps TRBD1 as D (5 bases). This CDR3 region has 12 residues. Trimming pared 3 bases from V and 10 bases from J, leaving 12 bases between. The V gene's germline CDR1 is MDHEN and CDR2 SYDVKM. Here the CDR3 reads CASSFLGLGAFF. DNA for the CDR3: TGTGCCAGCAGTTTCTTGGGGCTTGGAGCTTTCTTT.